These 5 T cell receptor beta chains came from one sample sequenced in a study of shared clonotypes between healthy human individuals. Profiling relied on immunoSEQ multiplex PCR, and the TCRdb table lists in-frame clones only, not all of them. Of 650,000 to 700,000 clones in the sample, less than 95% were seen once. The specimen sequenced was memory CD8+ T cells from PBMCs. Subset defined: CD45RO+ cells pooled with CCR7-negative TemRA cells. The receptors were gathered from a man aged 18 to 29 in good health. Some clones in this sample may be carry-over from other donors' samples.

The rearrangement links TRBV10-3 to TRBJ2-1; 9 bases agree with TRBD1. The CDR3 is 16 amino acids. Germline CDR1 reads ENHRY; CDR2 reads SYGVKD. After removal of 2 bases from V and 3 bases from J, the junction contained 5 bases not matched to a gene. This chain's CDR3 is CAISERGQGHYNEQFF. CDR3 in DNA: TGTGCCATCAGTGAGCGCGGACAGGGGCACTACAATGAGCAGTTCTTC.

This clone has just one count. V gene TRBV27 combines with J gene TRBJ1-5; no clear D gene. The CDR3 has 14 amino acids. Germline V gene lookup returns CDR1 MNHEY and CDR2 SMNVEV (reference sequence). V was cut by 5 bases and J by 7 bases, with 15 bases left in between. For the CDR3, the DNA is TGTGCCAGCAGTCTACGGACCGGCCGGCAGCCCCAGCATTTT. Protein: CASSLRTGRQPQHF.

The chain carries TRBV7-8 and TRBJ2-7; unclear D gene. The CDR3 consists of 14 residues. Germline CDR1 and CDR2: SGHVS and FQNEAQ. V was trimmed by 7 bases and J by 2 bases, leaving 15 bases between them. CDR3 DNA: TGTGCCAGCACTGGAGACTCGAACGCCTACGAGCAGTACTTC. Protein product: CASTGDSNAYEQYF.

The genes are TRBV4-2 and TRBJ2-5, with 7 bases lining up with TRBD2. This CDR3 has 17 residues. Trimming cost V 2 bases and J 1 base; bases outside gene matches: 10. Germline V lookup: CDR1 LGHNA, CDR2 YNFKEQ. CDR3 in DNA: TGTGCCAGCAGCCAACCCCTCCCAGCGGGACGCCAAGAGACCCAGTACTTC. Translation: CASSQPLPAGRQETQYF.

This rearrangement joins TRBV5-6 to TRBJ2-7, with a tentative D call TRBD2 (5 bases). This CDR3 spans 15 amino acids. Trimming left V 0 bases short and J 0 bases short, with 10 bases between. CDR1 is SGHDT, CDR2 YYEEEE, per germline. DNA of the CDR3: TGTGCCAGCAGCTTGGCGGGGTCAGGCTCCTACGAGCAGTACTTC. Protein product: CASSLAGSGSYEQYF.